This T cell receptor (beta chain) was documented in a study of blood T cell repertoires in COVID-19 (dated by TCRdb to 2019 to 2021). General notes on the study: Samples covering the acute and convalescent phases of COVID-19 were provided by collaborators in the United States, Italy and Spain. The prospective study material was composed of cDNA or gDNA derived from T cells, B-cell-depleted T cells, or PBMCs. Deeply sampled blood TCRbeta repertoires from subjects exposed to, actively infected with, or recovered from COVID-19 were included in the dataset. The repertoires were released in a freely available public database intended as a resource for research on the immune response to SARS-CoV-2. The samples were drawn from two sources: the first 160 participants of the ongoing ImmuneRACE study, and 1,254 subjects contributed by 6 global collaborators. A de-identified subject ID, COVID-19 status, age in years and sex were almost always included in the sample metadata. HLA class I and class II types, where available, came from metadata supplied by the sample provider rather than from assay-based typing.

General study outcomes and caveats: The quantity of clinical and demographic metadata differed by source and by participant and was supplied without curation.

The immunoSEQ Assay, a bias-controlled multiplex PCR, was used to amplify TCRbeta CDR3 regions from genomic DNA. On the authors' methods: The number of nucleated cells in each sample was estimated by amplification of reference gene primers within the assay. Sequence reads were collapsed and filtered to measure the absolute abundance of every unique TCRbeta CDR3 rearrangement. For each sample, productive Simpson clonality was calculated as the square root of Simpson's diversity index over productive rearrangements. In TCRdb, the immuneACCESS table is reduced to in-frame sequences with V and J assigned. These tables do not hold every clone; where another copy was compared, an unresolved V gene accounts for under half, and the others remain unexplained. D and trimming were read from the DNA, whereas the V and J calls and clone size are those reported in that table. The sample has some 130,000 clones on record, around nine tenths of them singletons. The ten top clones hold 11% of the sample.

V sheds 1 base and J sheds 3 bases, leaving 16 bases between their ends. The CDR3 covers 17 residues, taking in both the cysteine and the phenylalanine. Only the CDR3 portion is preserved as DNA: 51 bases, with reading frame beginning at the first base. The CDR1 and CDR2 encoded by the germline V gene are SGHRS and YFSETQ. This clone has only one observation. The specificity of this receptor is unknown. Base qualities were left out, and no much larger clone turns up one base away. At one collaborating source in Seattle, patients were enrolled during active infection and were followed longitudinally through the course of disease. The collaborating institutions used their own protocols to collect whole blood in K2EDTA tubes. For TCRbeta analysis, collaborators shipped samples in one of three forms: frozen whole blood, isolated PBMCs, or DNA extracted from either of those sample types.

The sequence joins TRBV5-1 to TRBJ2-2; the D gene is perhaps TRBD1, from 5 matching bases. The clonotype was recovered from a woman in her 70s with COVID-19, enrolled during active disease. Sequencing was done on a sample of peripheral blood. DNA sequence: TGCGCCAGCAGCTTGAAGGGGCAGGTCCGAGACACCGGGGAGCTGTTTTTT. It encodes CASSLKGQVRDTGELFF.